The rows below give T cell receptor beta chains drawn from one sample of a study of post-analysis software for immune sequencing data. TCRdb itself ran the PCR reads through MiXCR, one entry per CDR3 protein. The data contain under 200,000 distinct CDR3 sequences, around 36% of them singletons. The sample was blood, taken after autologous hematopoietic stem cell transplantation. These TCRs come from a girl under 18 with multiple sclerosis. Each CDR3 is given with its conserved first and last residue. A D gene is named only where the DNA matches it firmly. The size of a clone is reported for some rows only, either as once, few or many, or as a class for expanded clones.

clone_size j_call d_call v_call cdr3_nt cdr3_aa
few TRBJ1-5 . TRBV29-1 TGCAGCGTTGCCGCGGCAGGTCGCAATCAGCCCCAGCATTTT CSVAAAGRNQPQHF
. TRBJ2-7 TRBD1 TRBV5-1 TGCGCCAGCAGCTTGGGCACGGACAGGGAGAACTACGAGCAGTACTTC CASSLGTDRENYEQYF
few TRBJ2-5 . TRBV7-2 TGTGCCAGCAGCCCTACGGACGAATACCAAGAGACCCAGTACTTC CASSPTDEYQETQYF
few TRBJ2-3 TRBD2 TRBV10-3 TGTGCCATCAGTGAGTCTGAAGCGGGAGTACATCAAGATACGCAGTATTTT CAISESEAGVHQDTQYF
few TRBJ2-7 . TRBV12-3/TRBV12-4 TGTGCCAGCAGTTTAGTGCCCGGGAGCCCCTACGAGCAGTACTTC CASSLVPGSPYEQYF
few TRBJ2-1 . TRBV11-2 TGTGCCAGCAGCTTAGTGGCTGGGCTAGCCCTCAATGAGCAGTTCTTC CASSLVAGLALNEQFF
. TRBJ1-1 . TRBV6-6 TGTGCCAGCAGTTACTTACCGCCGAACACTGAAGCTTTCTTT CASSYLPPNTEAFF
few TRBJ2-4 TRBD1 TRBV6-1 TGTGCCAGCAGTGAAGTTGCAGGGGGCATGACCTCGCGTGTTCAGTACTTC CASSEVAGGMTSRVQYF
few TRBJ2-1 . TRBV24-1 TGTGCCACCAGTGGCGGGACCTACAATGAGCAGTTCTTC CATSGGTYNEQFF
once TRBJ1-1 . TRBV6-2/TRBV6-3 TGTGCCAGCAGCTACAGGCTTGGGGACACTGAAGCTTTCTTT CASSYRLGDTEAFF
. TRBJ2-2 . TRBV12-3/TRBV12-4 TGTGCCAGCAGTTTCCTGGGGGACGGAACCAACACCGGGGAGCTGTTTTTT CASSFLGDGTNTGELFF
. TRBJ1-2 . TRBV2 TGTGCCAGCAGTGACGATGGCTATGGCTACACCTTC CASSDDGYGYTF
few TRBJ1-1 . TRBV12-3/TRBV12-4 TGTGCCAGCAGTTTTCAGTGGGGAACTGAAGCTTTCTTT CASSFQWGTEAFF
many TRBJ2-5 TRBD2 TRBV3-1 TGTGCCAGCAGCCAAGTAGCTAGCGGAGGCCAAGAGACCCAGTACTTC CASSQVASGGQETQYF
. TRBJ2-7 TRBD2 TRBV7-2 TGTGCCAGCAGTTATAATCCGGGACTAGCGTCGGGGGAGCAGTACTTC CASSYNPGLASGEQYF
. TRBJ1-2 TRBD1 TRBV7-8 TGTGCCAGCAGCCCCGACGGGACAGGGTTTGGCTACACCTTC CASSPDGTGFGYTF
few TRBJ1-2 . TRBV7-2 TGTGCCAGCAGCTTAGATTGGGTTCGGGAGGACTATGGCTACACCTTC CASSLDWVREDYGYTF
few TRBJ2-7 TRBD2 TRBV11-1 TGTGCCAGCAGCTCAAGGGCTACTAGCGGTTACGAGCAGTACTTC CASSSRATSGYEQYF
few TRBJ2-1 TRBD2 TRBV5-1 TGCGCCAGCAGCTTGGGGACTAGCGGGACCAATGAGCAGTTCTTC CASSLGTSGTNEQFF
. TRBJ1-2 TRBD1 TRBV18 TGTGCCAGCTCATCTTCCGACAGGGGTAAAGGCTACACCTTC CASSSSDRGKGYTF
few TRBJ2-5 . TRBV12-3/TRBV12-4 TGTGCCAGCAGCCTGGTCCTACAGGGAATAGGAGAGACCCAGTACTTC CASSLVLQGIGETQYF
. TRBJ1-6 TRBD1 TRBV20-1 TGCAGTGCGAGTAAGGGACAGGGGTATAATTCACCCCTCCACTTT CSASKGQGYNSPLHF
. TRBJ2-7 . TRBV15 TGTGCCACCAGCAGACCCGAGGTAAAAGGAGGGGGCGAGCAGTACTTC CATSRPEVKGGGEQYF